This TCR beta chain was found in a study of blood T cells in healthy people across ages. There are 13 residues in the CDR3. Trimming cost V 2 bases and J 9 bases; bases outside gene matches: 4. Germline assignment: CDR1 LGHNA and CDR2 YSLEER. A J-beta primer mix and a sample-barcoded 5' primer were used in a second PCR of roughly 7 to 12 cycles. TCRdb processed the 5' RACE reads anew with MiXCR; each CDR3 protein has one entry. The table lists about 780,000 distinct CDR3 sequences, approximately 59% of them singletons. The source is a man in his thirties or forties in good health. The specimen sequenced was blood. The chain couples TRBV4-3 to TRBJ2-3; 8 bases are a match to TRBD2. This CDR3 reads CASSQTSGNTQYF. The CDR3 DNA reads as TGCGCCAGCAGCCAAACTAGCGGAAACACGCAGTATTTT.